A single sample is the source of the 3 T cell receptor beta chains below, sequenced in a study of OX40 agonist ivuxolimab in advanced cancers. The data were produced by immunoSEQ multiplex PCR, yet TCRdb's version contains in-frame clones alone and is incomplete. Of tens of thousands of clones listed, around 94% were seen once; the top ten hold roughly 11%. The material was CD4+ or CD8+ T cells sorted from blood, obtained in a trial of the OX40 agonist ivuxolimab. The receptors derive from an adult with an advanced solid tumor such as melanoma, head and neck, liver or kidney cancer.

The chain employs TRBV21-1 and TRBJ2-3; whether TRBD1, the table's D call, matches the DNA was not checked. TRBV21-1 is described as a pseudogene. The CDR3 length is 18 residues. For the CDR3, the DNA is TGTGCCAGCAGCAAAGAGGGGGTAAGGGAGCCATCCACAGATACGCAGTATTTT. Protein: CASSKEGVREPSTDTQYF.

The V gene is TRBV6-6, the J gene TRBJ2-1; D uncertain. The CDR3 runs 12 residues. V lost 6 bases and J 14 bases, leaving 17 bases between the germline ends. In germline, CDR1 is MNHNY, CDR2 SVGAGI (reference sequence). CDR3 region: CASSRGKGQEFF. As DNA, the CDR3 is TGTGCCAGCAGCCGCGGTAAAGGGCAGGAGTTCTTC.

This rearrangement joins TRBV9 to TRBJ1-1; a possible D gene is TRBD1 (5 bases). CDR3 length: 15 amino acids. V lost 0 bases, J lost 0 bases, and 9 bases lay in between. Germline V gene data show CDR1 as SGDLS and CDR2 as YYNGEE. Here the CDR3 DNA reads TGTGCCAGCAGCGTAGTTACAGGCCTGAACACTGAAGCTTTCTTT. Its translation is CASSVVTGLNTEAFF.